This T cell receptor beta chain was sequenced during a study of blood T cell repertoires in COVID-19. Across the whole study: PBMCs, B-cell-depleted T cells, or T cells provided the cDNA or gDNA that made up the material.

The authors' processing: Nucleated cell counts were estimated from reference gene primer amplification. Profiling relied on immunoSEQ multiplex PCR, and the TCRdb table lists in-frame clones only, not all of them. V, J and clone size are those of that table, while D and trimming were read from the DNA. This sample has 110,000 to 150,000 clones, with around four fifths found just once. Residents of 24 US areas, aged roughly 18 to 89 years, made up the participants. Recovery meant two consecutive negative NP/OP PCR tests, professional clearance, or resolved symptoms. CDR3 length: 13 amino acids. Germline CDR1 and CDR2: SGHRS and YFSETQ. The trim removed 4 bases at V and 5 bases at J, leaving 5 bases unmatched. This clone has just a few counts.

Sequencing input: PBMCs or T cells enriched from blood (not recorded which). This receptor was taken from a woman in her forties or fifties who had recovered from COVID-19. The V gene is TRBV5-1, the J gene TRBJ1-1; TRBD1 aligns across 7 bases. The CDR3 here is CASSPRGQTEAFF. The CDR3, as DNA: TGCGCCAGCAGCCCTAGGGGGCAAACTGAAGCTTTCTTT.